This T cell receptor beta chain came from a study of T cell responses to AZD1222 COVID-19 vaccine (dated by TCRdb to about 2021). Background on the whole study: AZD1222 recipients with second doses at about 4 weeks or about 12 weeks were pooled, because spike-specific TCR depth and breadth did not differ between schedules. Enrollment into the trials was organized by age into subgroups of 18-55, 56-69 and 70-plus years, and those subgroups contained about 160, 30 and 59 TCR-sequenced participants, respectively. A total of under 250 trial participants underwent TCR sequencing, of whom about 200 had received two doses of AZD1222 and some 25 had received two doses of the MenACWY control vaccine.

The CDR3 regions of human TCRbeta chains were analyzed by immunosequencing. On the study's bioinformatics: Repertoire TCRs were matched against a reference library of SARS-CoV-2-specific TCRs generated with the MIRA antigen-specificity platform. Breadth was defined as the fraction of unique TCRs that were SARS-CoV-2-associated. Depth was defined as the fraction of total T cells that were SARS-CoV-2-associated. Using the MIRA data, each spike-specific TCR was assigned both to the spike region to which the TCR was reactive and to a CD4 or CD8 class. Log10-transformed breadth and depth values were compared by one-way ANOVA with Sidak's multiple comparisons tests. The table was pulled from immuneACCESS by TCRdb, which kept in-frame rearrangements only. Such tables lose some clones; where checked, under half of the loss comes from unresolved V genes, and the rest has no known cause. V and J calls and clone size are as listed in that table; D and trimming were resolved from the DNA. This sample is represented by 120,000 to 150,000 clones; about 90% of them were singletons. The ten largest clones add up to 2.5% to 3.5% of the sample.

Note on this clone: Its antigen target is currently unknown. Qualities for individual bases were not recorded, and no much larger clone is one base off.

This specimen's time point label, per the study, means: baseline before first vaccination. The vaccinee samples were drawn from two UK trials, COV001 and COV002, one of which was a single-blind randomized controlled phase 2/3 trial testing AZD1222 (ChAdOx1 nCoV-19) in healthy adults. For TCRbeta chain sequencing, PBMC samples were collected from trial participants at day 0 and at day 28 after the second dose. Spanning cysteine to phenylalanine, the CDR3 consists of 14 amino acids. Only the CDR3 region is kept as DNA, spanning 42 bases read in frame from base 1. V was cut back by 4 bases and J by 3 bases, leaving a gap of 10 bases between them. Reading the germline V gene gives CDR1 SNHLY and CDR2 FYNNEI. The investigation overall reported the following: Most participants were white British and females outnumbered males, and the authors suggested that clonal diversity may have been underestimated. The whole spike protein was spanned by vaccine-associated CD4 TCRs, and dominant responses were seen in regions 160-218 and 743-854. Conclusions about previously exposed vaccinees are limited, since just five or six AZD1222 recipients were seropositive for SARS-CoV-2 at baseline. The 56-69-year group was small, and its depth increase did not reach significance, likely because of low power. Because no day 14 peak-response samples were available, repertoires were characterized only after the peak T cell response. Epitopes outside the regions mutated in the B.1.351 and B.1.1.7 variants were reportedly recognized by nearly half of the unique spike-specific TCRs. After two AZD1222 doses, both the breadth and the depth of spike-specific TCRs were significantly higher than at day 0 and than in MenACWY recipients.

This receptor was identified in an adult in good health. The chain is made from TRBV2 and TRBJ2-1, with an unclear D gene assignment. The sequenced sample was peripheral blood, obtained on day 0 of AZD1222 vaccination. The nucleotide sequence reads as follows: TGTGCCAGCAGTGGTCTCCTGCTCTACAATGAGCAGTTCTTC. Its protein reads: CASSGLLLYNEQFF.